Shown below are 15 T cell receptor beta chains from a single sample sequenced in a study of cytomegalovirus exposure and HLA in healthy donors. In the PCR, 60 Vbeta and 13 Jbeta primers were used. Generated by immunoSEQ multiplex PCR, the TCRdb table keeps only in-frame clones and is missing some. The table records 130,000 to 150,000 clones, around three quarters of them present only once. Sequences were obtained from PBMCs. Receptors originate from a man aged 40-49 years in good health and CMV-seropositive.

This chain uses TRBV19 with TRBJ2-2; D is possibly TRBD1 (6 bases). The ends were cut back, 10 bases at V and 5 bases at J, with 11 bases in the middle. From germline, CDR1 is LNHDA and CDR2 SQIVND (reference sequence). The CDR3 runs to 12 residues. CDR3 coding DNA: TGTGCCACAGGGGTAATGACCGGGGAGCTGTTTTTT. Its translation is CATGVMTGELFF.

This clone was observed a single time. As DNA, the CDR3 is TGTGCCAGCAGAAGCCGGGACAGCTACACTGAAGCTTTCTTT. Its translation: CASRSRDSYTEAFF. The V call is TRBV6-5, the J call TRBJ1-1; 7 nucleotides match TRBD1. Looked up from germline, CDR1 is MNHEY and CDR2 is SVGAGI. Losses at the gene ends were 6 bases for V and 3 bases for J; bases not matched to a gene: 7. The CDR3 consists of 14 residues.

This clone has a single count. The junction does not match germline at one end; this may be a read error. CDR3 sequence: CSSSSAGQGLAGYTF. The CDR3 DNA reads TGTTCCAGCAGCAGTGCGGGACAGGGTCTCGCTGGCTACACCTTC. The V and J genes are TRBV7-9 and TRBJ1-2; 9 bases are shared with TRBD1. This CDR3 region has 15 residues. The germline V gene encodes CDR1 SEHNR and CDR2 FQNEAQ (reference sequence). Full variable domain (outside the CDR3, taken from reference TRBV7-9 and TRBJ1-2): DTGVSQNPRHKITKRGQNVTFRCDPISEHNRLYWYRQTLGQGPEFLTYFQNEAQLEKSRLLSDRFSAERPKGSFSTLEIQRTEQGDSAMYLCSSSSAGQGLAGYTFGSGTRLTVV.

This rearrangement joins TRBV6-1 to TRBJ1-3; no firm D call. The CDR3 is made up of 14 amino acids. CDR1 and CDR2 (germline): MNHNS, SASEGT. Trimming pared 5 bases from V and 0 bases from J, leaving 8 bases between. The CDR3 coding sequence is TGTGCCAGCAGTACGGTCCTCTCTGGAAACACCATATATTTT. Residues: CASSTVLSGNTIYF.

The genes are TRBV27 and TRBJ2-1; 7 nucleotides line up with TRBD1. J was trimmed by 0 bases and V by 4 bases; bases with no gene match: 3. The CDR3 length is 15 residues. Germline V lookup: CDR1 MNHEY, CDR2 SMNVEV (reference sequence). In DNA form, the CDR3 reads TGTGCCAGCAGTTGGGGACAGATCTCCTACAATGAGCAGTTCTTC. Its translation is CASSWGQISYNEQFF.

This clone has just a few counts. V usage is TRBV7-2 and J usage is TRBJ1-1, with D perhaps matching TRBD1 (5 bases). The CDR3 consists of 15 residues. The germline CDR1 and CDR2 sequences are SGHTA and FQGNSA. The V end was cut by 4 bases, the J end by 6 bases, with 18 bases between. CDR3 residues: CASSSLGVGGAEAFF. The CDR3 DNA is TGTGCCAGCAGCTCCCTGGGGGTCGGGGGGGCTGAAGCTTTCTTT.

The chain has TRBV30 and TRBJ2-7; TRBD1 matches at 8 bases. The germline gives CDR1 GTSNPN, CDR2 SVGIG (reference sequence). Unmatched junction bases numbered 5, after V lost 1 base and J lost 3 bases. This CDR3 spans 14 amino acids. The CDR3 sequence is CAWSARDRHYEQYF. The DNA for the CDR3 is TGTGCCTGGAGTGCCCGGGACAGGCACTACGAGCAGTACTTC.

The sample holds a few counts of this clone. V and J are TRBV6-5 and TRBJ1-1, with D uncertain. Germline CDR1 MNHEY, CDR2 SVGAGI. This CDR3 has 14 residues. Between the trimmed V and J ends, which lost 6 bases and 2 bases, there was a span of 13 bases. The CDR3 DNA follows: TGTGCCAGCAGCCCCGCCAGTTCTAACACTGAAGCTTTCTTT. Residues: CASSPASSNTEAFF.

This chain links TRBV7-3 with TRBJ2-1, with 8 bases lining up with TRBD2. Germline V CDR1 and CDR2: SGHTA, FQGTGA. After removal of 4 bases from V and 8 bases from J, the junction contained 4 bases not matched to a gene. The CDR3 is made up of 13 amino acids. The CDR3 DNA is TGTGCCAGCAGCTATATGACTAGCGATGAGCAGTTCTTC. Translated, it gives CASSYMTSDEQFF.

J is TRBJ1-2 and V is TRBV7-9, with TRBD1 as a possible D gene (5 bases). Germline V gene sequence: CDR1 SEHNR, CDR2 FQNEAQ (reference sequence). V gave up 0 bases and J gave up 4 bases, with 12 bases separating them. The CDR3 contains 15 residues. CDR3 residues: CASSLAAGHGYGYTF. CDR3 sequence (DNA): TGTGCCAGCAGCTTAGCGGCAGGGCACGGCTATGGCTACACCTTC.

V is TRBV19 and J is TRBJ1-1; TRBD1 matches at 9 bases. The V gene's germline CDR1 is LNHDA and CDR2 SQIVND (reference sequence). The trim removed 4 bases at V and 6 bases at J, leaving 12 bases unmatched. CDR3 length: 16 residues. The CDR3 is CASSTRTGAGVAEAFF. In DNA, the CDR3 is TGTGCCAGTAGTACCCGGACAGGGGCGGGGGTGGCTGAAGCTTTCTTT.

This chain connects TRBV7-2 to TRBJ2-7, with TRBD2 identical over 7 bases. The germline CDR1 and CDR2 sequences are SGHTA and FQGNSA. With V trimmed by 0 bases and J by 1 base, 0 bases remained unmatched. This CDR3 contains 14 residues. The CDR3 is CASSLAGGSYEQYF. For the CDR3, the DNA is TGTGCCAGCAGCTTAGCGGGAGGGTCCTACGAGCAGTACTTC.

This clone was counted a few times. The V and J genes are TRBV6-1 and TRBJ1-2; TRBD1 matches 10 bases. Germline CDR1 and CDR2: MNHNS and SASEGT. This CDR3 is 15 amino acids long. V gave up 5 bases and J gave up 5 bases; unmatched junction bases: 8. This chain's CDR3 is CASSRGQGDSYGYTF. In DNA form, the CDR3 reads TGTGCCAGCAGTCGTGGACAGGGGGATTCGTATGGCTACACCTTC.

By frequency in the sample, this clone is medium-sized. The V and J genes are TRBV15 and TRBJ1-1; no reliable D call. Trimming left V 0 bases short and J 1 base short, with 6 bases between. CDR1 is LNHNV, CDR2 YYDKDF, per germline (reference sequence). The CDR3 is made up of 14 amino acids. The CDR3 DNA sequence: TGTGCCACCAGCAGAGAATCGGGGAACACTGAAGCTTTCTTT. Its protein product is CATSRESGNTEAFF.

The chain combines TRBV19 with TRBJ2-5, with 9 bases identical to TRBD1. Looked up from germline, CDR1 is LNHDA and CDR2 is SQIVND (reference sequence). Trimming at V came to 2 bases and at J to 2 bases, leaving 12 bases not matched to a gene. The CDR3 contains 18 residues. Here the CDR3 reads CASSIMSAQGAAQETQYF. The CDR3 bases are TGTGCCAGTAGTATAATGTCGGCACAGGGGGCAGCTCAAGAGACCCAGTACTTC.